This TCR beta chain is from a study of PD-1 blockade in classical Hodgkin lymphoma. This clone occurred a few times. Its cognate antigen is unknown. Here immunoSEQ multiplex PCR was the method, and the copy in TCRdb shows in-frame clones only, minus some. The sample consists of about 35,000 clones, around 89% of them appearing once. Time point reported: newly diagnosed, previously untreated cHL patient sample. Purification of CD4+ T cells from thawed PBMCs was performed via magnetic negative selection. PBMCs representing newly diagnosed, untreated classical Hodgkin lymphoma functioned as the comparison. Findings and caveats of the study: Before treatment, TCR diversity in newly diagnosed patients was reportedly lower than in healthy donors. With respect to the repertoire differences, their causes, possibly disease activity or prior therapy, remain undefined.

This CDR3 comprises 11 residues. The germline gives CDR1 MNHNY, CDR2 SVGAGI (reference sequence). V was clipped by 5 bases and J by 2 bases, with 3 bases between them. This rearrangement joins TRBV6-6 to TRBJ1-1; D is undetermined. The source material was CD4+ T cells from blood. This sequence was found in a human donor with classical Hodgkin lymphoma. CDR3 sequence reads: CASSTNTEAFF. The CDR3 DNA is TGTGCCAGCAGTACCAACACTGAAGCTTTCTTT.